Following are 30 T cell receptor beta chains from one sample sequenced in a study of blood T cells in healthy people across ages. It was with a sample-barcoded 5' primer and a J-beta primer mix that a second PCR of roughly 7 to 12 cycles was run. TCRdb fed the 5' RACE reads into MiXCR, producing one record per CDR3 protein. Of 700,000 or so distinct CDR3 sequences in the sample, less than 45% were seen once. The specimen sequenced was blood. These receptors all stem from a man older than 75 in good health.

This clonotype was detected ten times or more. The V and J genes are TRBV6-2 or TRBV6-3 and TRBJ2-3; 8 nucleotides agree with TRBD2. After removal of 3 bases from V and 2 bases from J, the junction contained 10 bases not matched to a gene. The CDR3 consists of 17 residues. Germline CDR1 reads MNHEY; CDR2 reads SVGEGT. The CDR3 nucleotides read TGTGCCAGCAGTTATACCGCAGGCGGGGGGATCACAGATACGCAGTATTTT. Translating it yields CASSYTAGGGITDTQYF.

This chain uses TRBV28 with TRBJ2-7; the match to TRBD2 covers 10 bases. The CDR3 runs to 14 residues. Per germline, CDR1 MDHEN and CDR2 SYDVKM. V lost 8 bases to trimming and J lost 3 bases; unmatched junction nucleotides: 7. CDR3 nucleotides: TGTGCCAGCGAATTAGCGGGAGGAAACTACGAGCAGTACTTC. It specifies CASELAGGNYEQYF.

This clonotype was observed a handful of times. This chain uses TRBV6-2 or TRBV6-3 with TRBJ2-2; D ambiguous. The CDR3 spans 13 residues. Trimming stripped 4 bases from V and 4 bases from J, with 7 bases between. From germline, CDR1 is MNHEY and CDR2 SVGEGT. The CDR3 loop is CASSSGFTGELFF. The CDR3 coding sequence is TGTGCCAGCAGTTCGGGCTTCACCGGGGAGCTGTTTTTT.

The chain has TRBV4-1 and TRBJ1-2; D possibly corresponds to TRBD1 (5 bases). CDR3 length: 15 amino acids. The V end lost 1 base, the J end lost 4 bases, and 13 bases lay between the germline ends. Germline V gives CDR1 MGHRA, CDR2 YSYEKL. Here the CDR3 DNA reads TGCGCCAGCAGCCAAGCCGGGGGGTCGGGCTATGGCTACACCTTC. Translated: CASSQAGGSGYGYTF.

Of note for this clonotype: Being one base from a much bigger clone, this may be a read error. This chain connects TRBV15 to TRBJ1-2; 9 bases map to TRBD1. Germline V gene lookup returns CDR1 LNHNV and CDR2 YYDKDF (reference sequence). The CDR3 extends over 13 amino acids. CDR3 DNA sequence: TGTGCCGCCAGCAGGGACAGGGAGGAGGGCTACACCTTC. Translated, it gives CAASRDREEGYTF.

J is TRBJ1-1 and V is TRBV7-9; D may be TRBD1 (5 bases). Trimming stripped 0 bases from V and 5 bases from J, with 16 bases between. The V gene's germline CDR1 is SEHNR and CDR2 FQNEAQ (reference sequence). This CDR3 is built from 16 residues. The CDR3: CASSLAHQDRQTEAFF. The CDR3 bases are TGTGCCAGCAGCTTAGCCCATCAAGACAGACAGACTGAAGCTTTCTTT.

This clonotype came up a few times. This rearrangement joins TRBV11-2 to TRBJ2-7, with 11 bases matching TRBD1. The CDR3 is 15 amino acids. Trimming took 3 bases from V and 7 from J; bases not matched to a gene: 8. Germline CDR1 SGHAT, CDR2 FQNNGV. The CDR3 DNA is TGTGCCAGCAGCTTCGTAGGACAGGGGGCTTATGAGCAGTACTTC. Translating gives CASSFVGQGAYEQYF.

At least ten counts were recorded for this clonotype. This chain's CDR3 is CASSQDWGRALGNIQYF. CDR3 nucleotides: TGCGCCAGCAGCCAAGATTGGGGGAGGGCCCTCGGAAACATTCAGTACTTC. The V call is TRBV4-3, the J call TRBJ2-4, with 7 bases lining up with TRBD2. This CDR3 is 17 amino acids long. V shed 0 bases, J shed 6 bases, and the junction held 11 bases outside the gene matches. Germline V gene data show CDR1 as LGHNA and CDR2 as YSLEER.

The rearrangement uses TRBV20-1 and TRBJ2-5; perhaps TRBD2 as D (7 bases). CDR3 length equals 12 residues. Germline V gene sequence: CDR1 DFQATT, CDR2 SNEGSKA (reference sequence). CDR3 nucleotide sequence: TGCAGGCCCAAAAGGGGGGGAGAGACCCAGTACTTC. Translating it yields CRPKRGGETQYF.

The V call is TRBV10-3, the J call TRBJ2-3; 10 nucleotides match TRBD2. Germline trimming cut 4 bases from V and 0 bases from J; bases unmatched to any gene: 7. Germline V gene data show CDR1 as ENHRY and CDR2 as SYGVKD. The CDR3 loop spans 17 amino acids. Here the CDR3 DNA reads TGTGCCATCAGTGTCGGGACTAGCGTCAGTAGCACAGATACGCAGTATTTT. Translated: CAISVGTSVSSTDTQYF.

The chain employs TRBV3-1 and TRBJ1-2; no reliable D call. In germline, CDR1 is LGHDT, CDR2 YNNKEL (reference sequence). Trimming removed 5 bases from V and 4 bases from J, with 11 bases in between. The CDR3 spans 13 residues. The CDR3 reads CASSADIAYGYTF. CDR3 in DNA: TGTGCCAGCAGCGCTGACATAGCCTATGGCTACACCTTC.

This clonotype was seen a handful of times. The V call is TRBV20-1, the J call TRBJ2-3, with 7 bases aligning to TRBD2. Trimming removed 3 bases from V and 6 bases from J; junction bases left unmatched: 15. The germline V gene has CDR1 DFQATT and CDR2 SNEGSKA (reference sequence). The CDR3 loop spans 16 amino acids. This CDR3 reads CSASGWSGDPSDTQYF. Written as DNA, the CDR3 is TGCAGTGCTAGTGGTTGGAGCGGGGATCCATCCGATACGCAGTATTTT.

The chain carries TRBV10-2 and TRBJ1-1; the D gene is possibly TRBD1 (6 bases). The germline V gene encodes CDR1 WSHSY and CDR2 SAAADI. V was cut by 6 bases and J by 4 bases, with 18 bases left in between. The CDR3 is made up of 15 amino acids. CDR3 protein: CASRRDNRVSTEAFF. CDR3 DNA sequence: TGCGCCAGCAGGCGGGACAATCGGGTCTCCACTGAAGCTTTCTTT.

The chain couples TRBV7-6 to TRBJ2-5, with TRBD2 as a possible D gene (6 bases). V gave up 5 bases and J gave up 11 bases, with 18 bases separating them. The CDR3 has 13 amino acids. In germline, CDR1 is SGHVS, CDR2 FNYEAQ. The CDR3 protein is CASSGTRCREQYF. CDR3 nucleotide sequence: TGTGCCAGCAGCGGGACTCGTTGCCGGGAGCAGTACTTC.

This clonotype occurred a few times. This chain connects TRBV28 to TRBJ2-1, with TRBD2 identical over 8 bases. The CDR3 runs to 17 residues. CDR1 MDHEN and CDR2 SYDVKM come from the germline V gene. V was clipped by 3 bases and J by 1 base; unmatched bases: 8. CDR3 loop: CASSFPKREWSYNEQFF. CDR3 in DNA: TGTGCCAGCAGTTTCCCCAAGCGGGAGTGGTCCTACAATGAGCAGTTCTTC.

This sequence joins TRBV30 and TRBJ1-6, with a tentative D call TRBD1 (5 bases). Looked up from germline, CDR1 is GTSNPN and CDR2 is SVGIG (reference sequence). This CDR3 comprises 17 residues. Trimming took off 2 bases at V and 1 base at J, with 15 bases between the two ends. The CDR3 sequence is CAWSQQGVGSYNSPLHF. The CDR3 DNA follows: TGTGCCTGGAGTCAGCAGGGAGTCGGATCCTATAATTCACCCCTCCACTTT.

V and J are TRBV6-2 or TRBV6-3 and TRBJ2-3; D is possibly TRBD1 or TRBD2 (5 bases each). Germline V gene sequence: CDR1 MNHEY, CDR2 SVGEGT. V lost 8 bases to trimming and J lost 6 bases, with 15 bases between them. CDR3 length: 13 amino acids. The CDR3: CASCRDRGDTQYF. In DNA, the CDR3 is TGTGCCAGCTGCAGGGACCGGGGTGATACGCAGTATTTT.

The DNA of the CDR3 is TGCGCCAGCAGCTTGTCAGGGGCAGGTCGCTCTGGGGCCAACGTCCTGACTTTC. It translates to CASSLSGAGRSGANVLTF. V gene TRBV5-1 combines with J gene TRBJ2-6; TRBD1 might be the D (6 bases). The CDR3 is made up of 18 amino acids. With 1 base removed from V and 0 bases from J, the gap between germline ends came to 14 bases. Germline CDR1 SGHRS, CDR2 YFSETQ.

This clonotype was counted at least ten times. This chain connects TRBV5-4 to TRBJ2-3; no firm D call. Per germline, CDR1 SGHNT and CDR2 YYREEE (reference sequence). The V gene lost 4 bases and the J gene lost 5 bases, with 11 bases spanning the gap. The CDR3 is 13 residues long. CDR3 nucleotides: TGTGCCAGCAGCCCGGGTGGCCAAGATACGCAGTATTTT. Translated, it gives CASSPGGQDTQYF. Combining the CDR3 with reference TRBV5-4 and TRBJ2-3 gives the whole variable domain ETGVTQSPTHLIKTRGQQVTLRCSSQSGHNTVSWYQQALGQGPQFIFQYYREEENGRGNFPPRFSGLQFPNYSSELNVNALELDDSALYLCASSPGGQDTQYFGPGTRLTVL.

Here the CDR3 DNA reads TGCAGCGTTGAGATTGGGGGGGAAGAGACCCAGTACTTC. Amino acids: CSVEIGGEETQYF. The chain uses TRBV29-1 and TRBJ2-5; 7 nucleotides line up with TRBD2. CDR1 is SQVTM, CDR2 ANQGSEA, per germline. J gave up 3 bases and V 3 bases, and 4 bases lay outside the gene matches. The CDR3 totals 13 residues.

The chain employs TRBV7-8 and TRBJ2-7; 8 bases fit TRBD2. CDR1 is SGHVS and CDR2 is FQNEAQ in the germline V gene. The J segment lost 0 bases and the V segment lost 1 base, leaving 2 bases of the junction unmatched. The CDR3 covers 15 residues. In DNA, the CDR3 is TGTGCCAGCAGCTTAGAGCGGGGGCCCTCCTACGAGCAGTACTTC. Translating gives CASSLERGPSYEQYF. Complete variable domain (other parts from reference TRBV7-8 and TRBJ2-7): GAGVSQSPRYKVAKRGQDVALRCDPISGHVSLFWYQQALGQGPEFLTYFQNEAQLDKSGLPSDRFFAERPEGSVSTLKIQRTQQEDSAVYLCASSLERGPSYEQYFGPGTRLTVT.

V and J are TRBV6-1 and TRBJ2-5, with unresolved D. The germline V and J ends were trimmed by 6 bases and 4 bases, with 12 bases remaining between them. The CDR3 extends over 13 amino acids. Germline loops: CDR1 MNHNS, CDR2 SASEGT. DNA for the CDR3: TGTGCCAGCAGCGGATATGGGCCAGAGACCCAGTACTTC. Translating gives CASSGYGPETQYF.

A remark on this clonotype: A much larger clone is a single base away; this may be a read error. V and J are TRBV2 and TRBJ2-1; 11 positions match TRBD2. V shed 10 bases, J shed 13 bases, and the junction held 21 bases outside the gene matches. The germline CDR1 and CDR2 sequences are SNHLY and FYNNEI. The CDR3 contains 16 residues. CDR3: CATTPDLAGGRETQFF. The CDR3 DNA reads TGTGCCACCACCCCGGATCTAGCGGGGGGTAGAGAGACCCAGTTCTTC.

V usage is TRBV5-5 and J usage is TRBJ2-5, with D hard to call. The CDR3 is 14 residues long. The V gene's germline CDR1 is SGHKS and CDR2 YYEKEE (reference sequence). Trimming removed 0 bases from V and 11 bases from J, with 17 bases in between. CDR3 in amino acids: CASSLGPQYNEQYF. The CDR3 DNA reads TGTGCCAGCAGCTTGGGTCCGCAATACAATGAGCAGTACTTC.

This chain connects TRBV6-6 to TRBJ2-7; 10 bases are a match to TRBD2. The V and J ends lost 5 bases and 3 bases, in that order; junction bases with no gene match: 7. The CDR3 totals 15 residues. Germline CDR1 reads MNHNY; CDR2 reads SVGAGI (reference sequence). CDR3 amino acids: CASSQPGLANYEQYF. CDR3 bases: TGTGCCAGCAGTCAGCCGGGACTAGCGAACTACGAGCAGTACTTC.

This clonotype appeared a single time. A read error may produce the germline difference seen at one junction end. The chain has TRBV27 and TRBJ2-3; D is possibly TRBD1 (6 bases). The germline V gene has CDR1 MNHEY and CDR2 SMNVEV (reference sequence). The CDR3 covers 14 residues. CDR3 sequence: CASSFRVLTGTQYF. DNA for the CDR3: TGTGCCAGCAGTTTCAGGGTTCTGACAGGTACGCAGTATTTT.

The rearrangement joins TRBV20-1 to TRBJ2-1; 15 bases align to TRBD2. V dropped 5 bases and J dropped 9; count of bases not matched to a gene: 11. From germline, CDR1 is DFQATT and CDR2 SNEGSKA (reference sequence). The CDR3 has 16 residues. CDR3 protein: CSAGGLAGGRHSEQFF. The CDR3 bases are TGCAGTGCTGGGGGACTAGCGGGGGGCCGACACAGTGAGCAGTTCTTC.

This clonotype has at least ten counts. In nucleotides, the CDR3 is TGTGCCAGCAGCCCCGGACTAAATGAGCAGTTCTTC. It yields the protein CASSPGLNEQFF. This sequence joins TRBV3-1 and TRBJ2-1, with D maybe TRBD2 (6 bases). The V end was cut by 4 bases, the J end by 7 bases, with 8 bases between. This CDR3 spans 12 amino acids. Germline CDR1 is LGHDT and CDR2 is YNNKEL (reference sequence).

V is TRBV28 and J is TRBJ2-3; 11 bases align to TRBD1. J gave up 5 bases and V 7 bases, and 8 bases lay outside the gene matches. The germline gives CDR1 MDHEN, CDR2 SYDVKM. The CDR3 is 15 residues long. CDR3 nucleotide sequence: TGTGCCAGCAACCTCCGGGACAGGGGGGGAGATACGCAGTATTTT. Protein: CASNLRDRGGDTQYF.

This clonotype was observed a few times. V and J are TRBV6-2 or TRBV6-3 and TRBJ1-2; D may be TRBD1 (5 bases). Germline CDR1 MNHEY, CDR2 SVGEGT. V was trimmed by 0 bases and J by 6 bases, leaving 8 bases between them. The CDR3 runs to 13 residues. The CDR3 nucleotides read TGTGCCAGCAGTTACTCGAGAGGGGATGGCTACACCTTC. Its translation is CASSYSRGDGYTF.